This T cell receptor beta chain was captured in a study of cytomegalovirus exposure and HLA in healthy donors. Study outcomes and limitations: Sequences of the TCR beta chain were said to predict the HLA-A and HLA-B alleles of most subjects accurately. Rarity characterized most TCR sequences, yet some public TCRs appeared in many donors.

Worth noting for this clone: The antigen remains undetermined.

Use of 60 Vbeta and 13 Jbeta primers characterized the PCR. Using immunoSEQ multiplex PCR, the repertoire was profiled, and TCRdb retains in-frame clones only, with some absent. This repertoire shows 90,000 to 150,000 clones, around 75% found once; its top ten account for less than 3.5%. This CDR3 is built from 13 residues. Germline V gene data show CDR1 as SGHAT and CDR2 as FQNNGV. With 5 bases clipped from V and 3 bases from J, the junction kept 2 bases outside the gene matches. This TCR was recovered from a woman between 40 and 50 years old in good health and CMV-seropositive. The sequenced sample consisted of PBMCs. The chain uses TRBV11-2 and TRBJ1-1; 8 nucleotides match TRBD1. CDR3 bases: TGTGCCAGCAGCCCACAGGGGGACACTGAAGCTTTCTTT. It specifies CASSPQGDTEAFF.